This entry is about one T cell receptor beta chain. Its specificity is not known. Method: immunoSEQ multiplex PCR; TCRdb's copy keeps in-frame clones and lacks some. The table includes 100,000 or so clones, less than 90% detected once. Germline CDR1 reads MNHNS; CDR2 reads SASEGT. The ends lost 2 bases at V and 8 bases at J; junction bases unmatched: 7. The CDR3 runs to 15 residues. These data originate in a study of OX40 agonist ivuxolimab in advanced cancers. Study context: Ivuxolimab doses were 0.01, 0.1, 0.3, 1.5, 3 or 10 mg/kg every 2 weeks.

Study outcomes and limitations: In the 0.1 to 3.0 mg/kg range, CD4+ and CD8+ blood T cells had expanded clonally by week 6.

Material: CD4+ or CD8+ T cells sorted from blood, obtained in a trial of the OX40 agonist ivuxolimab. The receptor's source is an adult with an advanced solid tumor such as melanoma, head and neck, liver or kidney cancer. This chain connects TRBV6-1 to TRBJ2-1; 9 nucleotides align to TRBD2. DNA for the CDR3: TGTGCCAGCAGTGAACCGGGACTAGCTAGCGATGAGCAGTTCTTC. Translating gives CASSEPGLASDEQFF.